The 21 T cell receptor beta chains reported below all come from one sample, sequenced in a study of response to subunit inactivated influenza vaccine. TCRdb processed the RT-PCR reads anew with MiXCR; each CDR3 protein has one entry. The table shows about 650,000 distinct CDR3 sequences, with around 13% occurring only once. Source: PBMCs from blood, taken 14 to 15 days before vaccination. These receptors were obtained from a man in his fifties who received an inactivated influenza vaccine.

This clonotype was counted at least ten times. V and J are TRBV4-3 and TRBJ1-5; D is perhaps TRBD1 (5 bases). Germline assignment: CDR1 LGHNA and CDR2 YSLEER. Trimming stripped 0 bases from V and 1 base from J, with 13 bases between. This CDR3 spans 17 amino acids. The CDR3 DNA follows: TGCGCCAGCAGCCAAGATTATGGGGACTTCAGCAATCAGCCCCAGCATTTT. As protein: CASSQDYGDFSNQPQHF.

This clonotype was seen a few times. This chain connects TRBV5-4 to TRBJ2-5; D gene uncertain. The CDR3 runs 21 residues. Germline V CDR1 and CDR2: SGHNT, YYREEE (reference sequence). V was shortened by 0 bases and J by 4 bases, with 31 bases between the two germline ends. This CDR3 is CASSLEAYRSLTASQGETQYF. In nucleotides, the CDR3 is TGTGCCAGCAGCTTGGAAGCCTACAGATCATTAACTGCAAGTCAAGGAGAGACCCAGTACTTC.

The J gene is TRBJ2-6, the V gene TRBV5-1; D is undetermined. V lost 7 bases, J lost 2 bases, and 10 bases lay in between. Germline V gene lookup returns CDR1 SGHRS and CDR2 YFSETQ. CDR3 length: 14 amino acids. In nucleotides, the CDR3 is TGCGCCAGCCGAACAGTAGCTGGGGCCAACGTCCTGACTTTC. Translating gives CASRTVAGANVLTF.

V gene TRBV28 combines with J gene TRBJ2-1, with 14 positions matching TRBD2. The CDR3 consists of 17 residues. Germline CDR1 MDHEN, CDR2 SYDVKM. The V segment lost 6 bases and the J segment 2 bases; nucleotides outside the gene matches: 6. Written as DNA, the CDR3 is TGTGCCAGCAGCCGGGGACTAGCGGGAGCCCCCTACAATGAGCAGTTCTTC. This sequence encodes CASSRGLAGAPYNEQFF. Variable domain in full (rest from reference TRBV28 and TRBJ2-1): DVKVTQSSRYLVKRTGEKVFLECVQDMDHENMFWYRQDPGLGLRLIYFSYDVKMKEKGDIPEGYSVSREKKERFSLILESASTNQTSMYLCASSRGLAGAPYNEQFFGPGTRLTVL.

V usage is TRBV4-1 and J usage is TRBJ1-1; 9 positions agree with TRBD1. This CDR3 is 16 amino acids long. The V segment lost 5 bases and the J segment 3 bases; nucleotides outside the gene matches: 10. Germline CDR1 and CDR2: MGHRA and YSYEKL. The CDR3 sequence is CASSYTGGRGYTEAFF. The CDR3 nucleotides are TGCGCCAGCAGCTACACAGGGGGCAGGGGGTACACTGAAGCTTTCTTT.

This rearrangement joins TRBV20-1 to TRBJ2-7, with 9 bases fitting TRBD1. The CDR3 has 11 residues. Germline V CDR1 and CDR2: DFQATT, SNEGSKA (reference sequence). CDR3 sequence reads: CLGQGAYEQYF. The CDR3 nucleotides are TGCTTGGGACAGGGAGCCTACGAGCAGTACTTC.

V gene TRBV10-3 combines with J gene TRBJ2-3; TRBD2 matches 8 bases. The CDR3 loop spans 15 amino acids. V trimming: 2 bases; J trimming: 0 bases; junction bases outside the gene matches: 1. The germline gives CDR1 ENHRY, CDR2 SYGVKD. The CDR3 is CAISEVAGSTDTQYF. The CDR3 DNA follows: TGTGCCATCAGTGAGGTAGCGGGGAGCACAGATACGCAGTATTTT.

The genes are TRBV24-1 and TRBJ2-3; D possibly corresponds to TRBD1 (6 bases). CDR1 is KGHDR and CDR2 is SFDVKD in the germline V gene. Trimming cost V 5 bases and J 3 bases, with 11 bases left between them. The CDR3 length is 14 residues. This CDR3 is CATSVGGATDTQYF. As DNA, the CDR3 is TGTGCCACCAGTGTTGGGGGCGCAACAGATACGCAGTATTTT.

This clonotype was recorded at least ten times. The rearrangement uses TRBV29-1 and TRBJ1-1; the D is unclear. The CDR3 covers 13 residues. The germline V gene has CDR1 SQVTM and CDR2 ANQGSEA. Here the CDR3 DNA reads TGCAGTGCCGGGCAGCCCATGAACACTGAAGCTTTCTTT. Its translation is CSAGQPMNTEAFF.

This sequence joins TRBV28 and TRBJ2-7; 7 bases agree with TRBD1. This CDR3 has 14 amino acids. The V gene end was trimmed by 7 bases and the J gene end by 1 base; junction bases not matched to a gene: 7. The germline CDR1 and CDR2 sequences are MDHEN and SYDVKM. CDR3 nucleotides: TGTGCCAGCATAAGGACAGGTGCTTCCTACGAGCAGTACTTC. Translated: CASIRTGASYEQYF.

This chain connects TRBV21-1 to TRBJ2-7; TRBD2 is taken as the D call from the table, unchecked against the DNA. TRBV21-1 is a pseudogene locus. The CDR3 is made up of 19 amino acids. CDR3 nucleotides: TGTGCCAGCAGCAAAAAAAATTTCCCAGGGAGGGCAATCTCCTACGAGCAGTACTTC. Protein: CASSKKNFPGRAISYEQYF.

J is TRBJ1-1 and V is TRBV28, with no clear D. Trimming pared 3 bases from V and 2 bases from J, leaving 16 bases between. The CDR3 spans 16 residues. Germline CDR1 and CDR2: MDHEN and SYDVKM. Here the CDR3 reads CASSLGGRLGNTEAFF. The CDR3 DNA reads TGTGCCAGCAGTTTGGGTGGGCGCTTGGGAAACACTGAAGCTTTCTTT. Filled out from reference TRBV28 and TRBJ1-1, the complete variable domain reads DVKVTQSSRYLVKRTGEKVFLECVQDMDHENMFWYRQDPGLGLRLIYFSYDVKMKEKGDIPEGYSVSREKKERFSLILESASTNQTSMYLCASSLGGRLGNTEAFFGQGTRLTVV.

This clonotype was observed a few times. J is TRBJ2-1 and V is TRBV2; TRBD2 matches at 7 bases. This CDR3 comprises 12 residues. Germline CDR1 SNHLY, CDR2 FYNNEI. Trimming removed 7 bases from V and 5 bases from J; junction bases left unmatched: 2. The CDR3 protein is CASTAGNNEQFF. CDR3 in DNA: TGTGCCAGCACAGCGGGGAACAATGAGCAGTTCTTC. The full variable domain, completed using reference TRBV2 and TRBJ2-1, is EPEVTQTPSHQVTQMGQEVILRCVPISNHLYFYWYRQILGQKVEFLVSFYNNEISEKSEIFDDQFSVERPDGSNFTLKIRSTKLEDSAMYFCASTAGNNEQFFGPGTRLTVL.

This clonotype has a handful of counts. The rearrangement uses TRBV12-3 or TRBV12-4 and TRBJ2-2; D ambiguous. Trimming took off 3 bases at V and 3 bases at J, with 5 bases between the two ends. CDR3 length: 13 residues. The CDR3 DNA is TGTGCCAGCAGTTTCATAGACACCGGGGAGCTGTTTTTT. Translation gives CASSFIDTGELFF.

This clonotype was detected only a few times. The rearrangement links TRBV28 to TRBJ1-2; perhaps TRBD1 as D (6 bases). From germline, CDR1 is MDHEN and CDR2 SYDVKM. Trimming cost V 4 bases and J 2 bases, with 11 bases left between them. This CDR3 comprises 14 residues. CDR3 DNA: TGTGCCAGCAGTTCTCATCAGGGGAACTATGGCTACACCTTC. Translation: CASSSHQGNYGYTF.

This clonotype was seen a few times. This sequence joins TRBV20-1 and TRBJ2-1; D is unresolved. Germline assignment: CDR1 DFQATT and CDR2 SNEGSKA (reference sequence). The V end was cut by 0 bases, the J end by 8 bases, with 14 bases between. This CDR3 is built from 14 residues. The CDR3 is CSARDYRRPDEQFF. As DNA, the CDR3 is TGCAGTGCTAGAGACTACCGACGCCCGGATGAGCAGTTCTTC.

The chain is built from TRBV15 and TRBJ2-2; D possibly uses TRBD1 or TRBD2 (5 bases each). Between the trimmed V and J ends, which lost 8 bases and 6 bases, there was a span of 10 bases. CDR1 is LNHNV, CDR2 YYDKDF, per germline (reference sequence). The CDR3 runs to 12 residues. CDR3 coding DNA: TGTGCCACCTTGGGACCCGCCGGGGAGCTGTTTTTT. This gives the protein CATLGPAGELFF. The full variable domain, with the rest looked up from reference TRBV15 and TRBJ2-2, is DAMVIQNPRYQVTQFGKPVTLSCSQTLNHNVMYWYQQKSSQAPKLLFHYYDKDFNNEADTPDNFQSRRPNTSFCFLDIRSPGLGDTAMYLCATLGPAGELFFGEGSRLTVL.

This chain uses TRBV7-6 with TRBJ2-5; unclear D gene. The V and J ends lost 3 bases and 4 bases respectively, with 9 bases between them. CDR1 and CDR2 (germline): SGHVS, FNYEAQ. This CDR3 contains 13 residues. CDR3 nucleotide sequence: TGTGCCAGCAGCTTCCGCAGTGGAGAGACCCAGTACTTC. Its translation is CASSFRSGETQYF. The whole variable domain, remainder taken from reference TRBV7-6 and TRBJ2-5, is GAGVSQSPRYKVTKRGQDVALRCDPISGHVSLYWYRQALGQGPEFLTYFNYEAQQDKSGLPNDRFSAERPEGSISTLTIQRTEQRDSAMYRCASSFRSGETQYFGPGTRLLVL.

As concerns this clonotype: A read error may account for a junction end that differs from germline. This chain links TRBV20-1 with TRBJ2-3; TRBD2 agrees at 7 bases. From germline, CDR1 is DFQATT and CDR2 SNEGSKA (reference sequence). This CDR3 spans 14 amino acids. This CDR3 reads CSAVRRGTTATQYF. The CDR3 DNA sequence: TGCAGTGCCGTGAGGCGGGGGACCACAGCTACGCAGTATTTT.

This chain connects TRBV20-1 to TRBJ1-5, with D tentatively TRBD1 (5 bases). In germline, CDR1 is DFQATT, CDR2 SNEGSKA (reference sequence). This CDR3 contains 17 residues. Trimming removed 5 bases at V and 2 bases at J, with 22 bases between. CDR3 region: CSARGVRGPERNQPQHF. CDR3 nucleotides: TGCAGTGCTCGAGGCGTGAGGGGCCCTGAACGCAATCAGCCCCAGCATTTT.

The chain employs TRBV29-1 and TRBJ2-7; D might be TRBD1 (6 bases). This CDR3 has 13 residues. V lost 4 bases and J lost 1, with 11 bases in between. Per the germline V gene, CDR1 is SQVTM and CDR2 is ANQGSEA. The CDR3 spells CSVVGAGSYEQYF. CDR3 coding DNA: TGCAGCGTTGTGGGGGCAGGGTCCTACGAGCAGTACTTC.